This T cell receptor beta chain was obtained from a study of neurological immune-mediated disorders. Findings of the study overall: The greatest TCR clonal expansion appeared in HTLV-1-associated myelopathy and the smallest, falling below healthy controls, in multiple sclerosis.

About this clonotype itself: Its specificity is unknown.

CDR1 is LGHNA, CDR2 YNFKEQ, per germline. With 5 bases removed from V and 5 bases from J, the gap between germline ends came to 15 bases. This CDR3 has 14 residues. 5'RACE with 10-nucleotide random UMIs generated the cDNA. TCRdb processed the 5' RACE reads anew with MiXCR; each CDR3 protein has one entry. Here the sample spans 11,000 to 15,000 distinct CDR3 sequences, under 15% being singletons. Sorted libraries came from roughly 1 million CD4+ or CD8+ T cells. The sequencing input was CD8+ T cells from blood. This clonotype originated in a female donor with HTLV-1-associated myelopathy (HAM/TSP). The chain is built from TRBV4-2 and TRBJ2-5; D might be TRBD1 (5 bases). CDR3 DNA: TGTGCCAGCAGCAAAGGGGATAATGCCGAGACCCAGTACTTC. It yields the protein CASSKGDNAETQYF.